This T cell receptor (beta chain) stems from a study of blood T cell repertoires in COVID-19. Study-level information: The origin of the acute and convalescent COVID-19 samples was the United States, Italy and Spain.

Trimming took 5 bases from V and 5 from J, leaving 13 bases between them. The CDR3 runs to 14 residues. CDR1 is SGHNT, CDR2 YENEEA, per germline. Which cohort a participant joined came from the clinical history participants gave. Original analysis: Using reference gene primer amplification, nucleated cell counts were estimated. The table came from immunoSEQ multiplex PCR; TCRdb's copy has only in-frame clones and leaves some out. The V and J calls and the clone size are those of that table, but D and trimming were determined from the DNA. This sample has a few hundred thousand clones, with about nine tenths found just once.

The clonotype comes from a middle-aged woman who had recovered from COVID-19. The source material was PBMCs or T cells enriched from blood (not recorded which). This rearrangement joins TRBV11-3 to TRBJ2-1, with D unclear. The CDR3 is CASSRPVFDNEQFF. CDR3 nucleotide sequence: TGTGCCAGCAGCCGTCCGGTCTTTGACAATGAGCAGTTCTTC. The whole variable domain, remainder taken from reference TRBV11-3 and TRBJ2-1, is EAGVVQSPRYKIIEKKQPVAFWCNPISGHNTLYWYLQNLGQGPELLIRYENEEAVDDSQLPKDRFSAERLKGVDSTLKIQPAELGDSAVYLCASSRPVFDNEQFFGPGTRLTVL.